The clone carrying this T cell receptor beta chain came up once. Antigen unknown. These data belong to a study of T cell responses to AZD1222 COVID-19 vaccine. Study-wide results and limits: Unmutated regions of variants are reportedly targeted by nearly half of spike-specific TCRs. A mostly white British donor set with more females was recruited, and clonal diversity was possibly underestimated.

Assay used: immunoSEQ multiplex PCR; TCRdb lists only in-frame clones, some missing. The data contain around 110,000 clones, 92% of them singletons. The CDR3 runs to 13 residues. V was clipped by 7 bases and J by 5 bases, with 14 bases between them. The rearrangement joins TRBV23-1 to TRBJ2-5; D gene uncertain. TRBV23-1 is recorded as an ORF, its role being uncertain. This receptor was obtained from an adult who received the AZD1222 COVID-19 vaccine. The source material was peripheral blood, sampled 28 days after the second AZD1222 dose. The CDR3: CASTQSKRETQYF. The CDR3, as DNA: TGCGCCAGCACCCAGAGTAAGAGGGAGACCCAGTACTTC.